Sequencing of this TCR beta chain was carried out in a study of human T cells and chemical hapten exposure (dated by TCRdb to about 2021). Background for the entire study: For sensitization, 2% DPC in acetone was applied to an approximately 2 cm by approximately 2 cm area of upper inner arm skin. Weekly therapeutic DPC doses were additionally applied to the scalp of patients throughout the approximately 24-week study period. Patch testing on the upper back used Finn chambers containing 0.01% DPC, with scoring done after 6 days according to International Contact Dermatitis Research Group standards. The patient cohort, mostly female, included alopecia areata with under or over 50% scalp involvement, alopecia totalis and alopecia universalis. Libraries were pooled for sequencing, and per-sample TCR yields varied mainly because of small differences in library volumes within the pool. Peripheral blood TCR repertoire changes were tracked in vivo in alopecia patients during primary and secondary sensitization to the hapten diphenylcyclopropenone (DPC). Patient blood was sampled pre-sensitization (week 0) and at 2, 6 and about 24 weeks after DPC sensitization. Blood for TCR sequencing was provided by twenty-nine alopecia patients at one to four time points (pre-sensitization, 2, 6 and 24 weeks).

The time point label for this specimen denotes: patch test 3, about 24 weeks after DPC sensitization. The label giving this sample's treatment or condition can be read as: therapeutic diphenylcyclopropenone sensitization with weekly scalp DPC. At every patch-test visit, the blood draw took place before the patch test was put on. To be eligible, patients had to be aged 18 to 70, diagnosed with alopecia and judged suitable for DPC therapy, while pregnant patients were excluded. Total RNA was isolated from unfractionated whole blood collected in Tempus Blood RNA tubes. A remark on this clonotype: Which antigen it targets is not known. No much larger clone exists at a distance of one base, and base qualities are not known.

Here is what the overall study found, with its caveats: DPC sensitization did not change how many TCRs were above 1 in 1000 frequency, and no evidence was found of alterations in global repertoire structure. All patients had alopecia, a presumed autoimmune disease, so their immune response might differ from that of healthy individuals. Expanded TCRs formed significantly more large CDR3 similarity clusters than pre-sensitization or healthy control sets, consistent with antigen-driven responses. After repeated subsampling, the strength of the expansion versus patch-test correlation and the threshold at which it became significant changed. A positive correlation was found between the number of PT1 expanded TCRs and patch test score, with significance reached at thresholds 8, 16 and 32 but not 4.

CDR1 and CDR2, looked up from the germline V gene (reference sequence), are GTSNPN and SVGIG. V loses 0 bases of germline sequence and J loses 0 bases, and the interval between the two ends is 12 bases. There are 16 amino acids in the CDR3, from cysteine to phenylalanine inclusive. CDR3 DNA only is kept here, 48 bases in frame from base 1. The library was made by RACE. The reads were generated on a NextSeq 500. During library preparation, unique molecular identifiers were attached to individual cDNA molecules so that TCRs could be counted in a quantitative, reproducible way. Both TCR alpha and TCR beta chains were sequenced from each blood RNA sample. Per the source publication's procedure: The median number of TCRs per sample was some 100,000, ranging from about 20,000 to 700,000. The Decombinator software suite was used to annotate the V, J and CDR3 of the TCR reads. Every sample was subsampled to the same number of TCRs (28,000) for the PS versus PT1 abundance plots. TCRs were defined as expanded if absent before sensitization and observed at least eight times at the 2-week time point. TCRdb applied fastp at Q25 and MiXCR to the public reads, then kept only in-frame beta chains. Every distinct CDR3 protein forms one entry, paired with its most common genes and DNA. TCRdb assigned the V and J calls; the authors' analysis was not used. This sample comprises under 200,000 distinct CDR3 sequences, about a quarter of them detected only once. Under 2.5% of the sample comes from the top ten.

This TCR was recovered from a woman aged 18-29 years with alopecia areata. Some clones in this sample may be carry-over from other donors' samples. This chain is built from TRBV30 and TRBJ1-3; TRBD1 is possibly the D segment (5 matching bases). The input for sequencing was whole blood, taken in connection with sensitization to the hapten diphenylcyclopropenone (DPC). In nucleotides, the sequence is TGTGCCTGGAGTGTACACAGGACCTACTCTGGAAACACCATATATTTT. This yields the protein CAWSVHRTYSGNTIYF. Reference TRBV30 and TRBJ1-3 genes cover what lies past the CDR3, so the full variable domain is SQTIHQWPATLVQPVGSPLSLECTVEGTSNPNLYWYRQAAGRGLQLLFYSVGIGQISSEVPQNLSASRPQDRQFILSSKKLLLSDSGFYLCAWSVHRTYSGNTIYFGEGSWLTVV.